This paragraph covers one TCR beta chain sequence. Its antigen is still unknown. This sample was taken from a study of shared clonotypes between healthy human individuals. Germline assignment: CDR1 MDHEN and CDR2 SYDVKM. Trimming took off 7 bases at V and 3 bases at J, with 6 bases between the two ends. The CDR3 is 11 amino acids. Authors' methods: Junction-only sequences without quality scores came from ImmunoSEQ, so filtering differed. Assay: immunoSEQ multiplex PCR; the TCRdb copy retains only in-frame clones and omits some. The V and J calls and the clone size are those of that table, but D and trimming were determined from the DNA. The data show approximately 88,000 clones, approximately 70% seen once. Notes on the study in general: The low donor count limited represented genetic and exposure-history diversity. A reduction in generation probabilities was seen for non-shared clonotypes relative to those shared by all four donors. Sampling included only blood; tissue repertoires likely differ.

This clonotype was obtained from a man under 40 in good health. Sequenced sample: memory CD8+ T cells sorted from blood. Specified subset: CD45RO+ cells pooled with CCR7-negative TemRA cells. This chain links TRBV28 with TRBJ2-5; no firm D call. The CDR3, as DNA: TGTGCCAGCACTAATAAAGAGACCCAGTACTTC. This gives the protein CASTNKETQYF.